The next 3 T cell receptor beta chains were all read from a single sample in a study of control samples from healthy donors and cancer patients. Profiled with immunoSEQ multiplex PCR; TCRdb holds only in-frame clones, not every one. Here the sample spans 150,000 to 200,000 clones, about 91% being singletons. Input material: blood. Receptor source: a man younger than 35 in good health.

This chain connects TRBV5-1 to TRBJ2-5; 7 positions agree with TRBD1. This CDR3 spans 16 amino acids. V was clipped by 0 bases and J by 2 bases; unmatched bases: 7. CDR1 is SGHRS, CDR2 YFSETQ, per germline. In DNA form, the CDR3 reads TGCGCCAGCAGCTTGGGATTGGGGACAGATCAAGAGACCCAGTACTTC. This gives the protein CASSLGLGTDQETQYF.

This clone was seen only once. The rearrangement links TRBV28 to TRBJ2-3, with TRBD1 as a possible D gene (5 bases). Germline loops: CDR1 MDHEN, CDR2 SYDVKM. The length of the CDR3 is 15 residues. V was shortened by 5 bases and J by 9 bases, with 21 bases between the two germline ends. The CDR3 sequence: CASSLHNPRQSTQYF. The CDR3 DNA sequence: TGTGCCAGCAGTCTACATAACCCCCGACAGTCAACGCAGTATTTT.

The V and J genes are TRBV19 and TRBJ2-3; D is unresolved. The CDR3 totals 16 residues. Per germline, CDR1 LNHDA and CDR2 SQIVND (reference sequence). V lost 1 base and J 5 bases, leaving 16 bases between the germline ends. The CDR3 here is CASSIARTESLDTQYF. Here the CDR3 DNA reads TGTGCCAGTAGTATAGCCAGGACCGAGTCGCTAGATACGCAGTATTTT.